Here is one T cell receptor beta chain with its context. Its antigen remains unknown. Primers included in the PCR were 60 Vbeta and 13 Jbeta primers. The table came from immunoSEQ multiplex PCR; TCRdb's copy has only in-frame clones and leaves some out. The sample yields 200,000 to 250,000 clones, of which the top ten take up more than 0.95%. The record originates from a study of cytomegalovirus exposure and HLA in healthy donors. The CDR3 covers 15 residues. J lost 9 bases, V lost 3 bases, and 11 bases had no gene match. CDR1 is LGHNA, CDR2 YNFKEQ, per germline. Study conclusions and caveats: It was likely that a cluster of highly shared sequence variants was a sequencing artifact. Cytomegalovirus association was assigned to 170 or so TCR beta chains.

The chain recombines TRBV4-2 with TRBJ2-1, with 7 bases fitting TRBD2. The specimen sequenced was PBMCs. This receptor was taken from a girl between 2 and 10 years old in good health and CMV-seropositive. Here the CDR3 DNA reads TGTGCCAGCAGCCATGGCGGACTAGTGTTCACTGAGCAGTTCTTC. This encodes CASSHGGLVFTEQFF.